A selection of T cell receptor beta chains follows, all from one sample in a study of cytomegalovirus exposure and HLA in healthy donors. Profiled with immunoSEQ multiplex PCR; TCRdb holds only in-frame clones, not every one. The table shows 220,000 or so clones, with 78% occurring only once. Material: PBMCs. Source of these receptors: a male donor in good health and CMV-seronegative. CDR3s include the opening cysteine and the closing phenylalanine or tryptophan. Each record gives: D gene, V gene, CDR3 length, clone size, J gene, CDR3 DNA, CDR3 protein. D genes are given only for firm matches. Some rows mark clone size as missing; the rest say once, few, many or name a class of expanded clone.

D gene: TRBD2
V gene: TRBV5-1
CDR3 length: 18
clone size: -
J gene: TRBJ2-5
CDR3 DNA: TGCGCCAGCAGCCCAAGTAAAGTCGGACTAGCGGGCCAAGAGACCCAGTACTTC
CDR3 protein: CASSPSKVGLAGQETQYF

D gene: -
V gene: TRBV6-5
CDR3 length: 15
clone size: -
J gene: TRBJ2-5
CDR3 DNA: TGTGCCAGCAGTCAGAACAGGGTCCGCGCGGAGACCCAGTACTTC
CDR3 protein: CASSQNRVRAETQYF

D gene: -
V gene: TRBV5-6
CDR3 length: 13
clone size: -
J gene: TRBJ2-3
CDR3 DNA: TGTGCCAGCAGGGAGGGGCACACAGATACGCAGTATTTT
CDR3 protein: CASREGHTDTQYF

D gene: TRBD2
V gene: TRBV5-1
CDR3 length: 15
clone size: -
J gene: TRBJ2-1
CDR3 DNA: TGCGCCAGCAGCGGTCCAGCGGGAGCTGGAAATGAGCAGTTCTTC
CDR3 protein: CASSGPAGAGNEQFF

D gene: TRBD1
V gene: TRBV5-6
CDR3 length: 16
clone size: -
J gene: TRBJ2-3
CDR3 DNA: TGTGCCAGCAGCTTGGAAGCAGGGGGTGGCACAGATACGCAGTATTTT
CDR3 protein: CASSLEAGGGTDTQYF

D gene: -
V gene: TRBV29-1
CDR3 length: 15
clone size: -
J gene: TRBJ2-4
CDR3 DNA: TGCAGCGTTGGACCCCAACCAGGGGCCAAAAACATTCAGTACTTC
CDR3 protein: CSVGPQPGAKNIQYF

D gene: -
V gene: TRBV14
CDR3 length: 15
clone size: -
J gene: TRBJ2-1
CDR3 DNA: TGTGCCAGCAGCCAAGAAAATCTTCCAGGGCATGAGCAGTTCTTC
CDR3 protein: CASSQENLPGHEQFF

D gene: -
V gene: TRBV7-9
CDR3 length: 18
clone size: few
J gene: TRBJ1-2
CDR3 DNA: TGTGCCAGCAGCTTACAAAGTTCCCCGATACAGGGAAGAAACGGCTACACCTTC
CDR3 protein: CASSLQSSPIQGRNGYTF

D gene: -
V gene: TRBV28
CDR3 length: 19
clone size: -
J gene: TRBJ1-1
CDR3 DNA: TGTGCCAGCAGTTTAAGTTTACGCGGCAGACGGCGGCCGGGCACTGAAGCTTTCTTT
CDR3 protein: CASSLSLRGRRRPGTEAFF

D gene: -
V gene: TRBV28
CDR3 length: 14
clone size: once
J gene: TRBJ2-7
CDR3 DNA: TGTGCCAGCAGTTTCCTCTCGGGGGAGCGCGAGCAGTACTTC
CDR3 protein: CASSFLSGEREQYF

D gene: -
V gene: TRBV30
CDR3 length: 11
clone size: -
J gene: TRBJ1-2
CDR3 DNA: TGTGCCTGGAGTGTAGAGGCTGGCTACACCTTC
CDR3 protein: CAWSVEAGYTF

D gene: TRBD1
V gene: TRBV6-1
CDR3 length: 15
clone size: -
J gene: TRBJ2-7
CDR3 DNA: TGTGCCAGCAGTCCCACACAGGGGGCGAGGTACGAGCAGTACTTC
CDR3 protein: CASSPTQGARYEQYF

D gene: -
V gene: TRBV27
CDR3 length: 15
clone size: -
J gene: TRBJ2-3
CDR3 DNA: TGTGCCAGCAGTTTAAGCGGGCCCAGGAGGGATACGCAGTATTTT
CDR3 protein: CASSLSGPRRDTQYF

D gene: TRBD2
V gene: TRBV7-6
CDR3 length: 15
clone size: -
J gene: TRBJ2-7
CDR3 DNA: TGTGCCAGCAGCGTCGGGACTAGCGGGGGAGACGAGCAGTACTTC
CDR3 protein: CASSVGTSGGDEQYF

D gene: TRBD2
V gene: TRBV9
CDR3 length: 17
clone size: once
J gene: TRBJ2-1
CDR3 DNA: TGTGCCAGCAGCCCCGGGCATCTAGCGGGAACTTACAATGAGCAGTTCTTC
CDR3 protein: CASSPGHLAGTYNEQFF

D gene: -
V gene: TRBV7-9
CDR3 length: 15
clone size: -
J gene: TRBJ2-5
CDR3 DNA: TGTGCCAGCAGCTTAGTATCCGGGAGCAGTAAAGAGCAGTACTTC
CDR3 protein: CASSLVSGSSKEQYF

D gene: TRBD1
V gene: TRBV30
CDR3 length: 12
clone size: -
J gene: TRBJ1-1
CDR3 DNA: TGTGCCTGGAGATACAGGGACAGGGGAGCTTTCTTT
CDR3 protein: CAWRYRDRGAFF

D gene: -
V gene: TRBV19
CDR3 length: 18
clone size: -
J gene: TRBJ1-5
CDR3 DNA: TGTGCCAGTAGTACCCGGCGGCAGGTTAGTAGCGTGTATCAGCCCCAGCATTTT
CDR3 protein: CASSTRRQVSSVYQPQHF

D gene: -
V gene: TRBV7-9
CDR3 length: 14
clone size: -
J gene: TRBJ2-2
CDR3 DNA: TGTGCCAGCAGCACAGTCGCGAACACCGGGGAGCTGTTTTTT
CDR3 protein: CASSTVANTGELFF

D gene: -
V gene: TRBV7-8
CDR3 length: 17
clone size: -
J gene: TRBJ1-5
CDR3 DNA: TGTGCCAGCAGTTCCACACCGAGGGCTATGGGCAATCAGCCCCAGCATTTT
CDR3 protein: CASSSTPRAMGNQPQHF

D gene: -
V gene: TRBV2
CDR3 length: 13
clone size: few
J gene: TRBJ2-7
CDR3 DNA: TGTGCCAGCAGTGAGGACTTCTCCTACGAGCAGTACTTC
CDR3 protein: CASSEDFSYEQYF

D gene: -
V gene: TRBV7-8
CDR3 length: 13
clone size: -
J gene: TRBJ1-2
CDR3 DNA: TGTGCCAGCAGCCCGGGGGGCCTCCATGGCTACACCTTC
CDR3 protein: CASSPGGLHGYTF

D gene: TRBD2
V gene: TRBV7-3
CDR3 length: 15
clone size: -
J gene: TRBJ2-1
CDR3 DNA: TGTGCCAGCAGCTTAAGAGCGGGAGCTTACAATGAGCAGTTCTTC
CDR3 protein: CASSLRAGAYNEQFF

D gene: -
V gene: TRBV28
CDR3 length: 17
clone size: -
J gene: TRBJ2-7
CDR3 DNA: TGTGCCAGCAGACCGAGTACGAGGGGGTTCTACTCCTACGAGCAGTACTTC
CDR3 protein: CASRPSTRGFYSYEQYF

D gene: TRBD2
V gene: TRBV5-6
CDR3 length: 16
clone size: -
J gene: TRBJ2-1
CDR3 DNA: TGTGCCAGCAGCTTGGGTCTAGCGGGGATCTACAATGAGCAGTTCTTC
CDR3 protein: CASSLGLAGIYNEQFF

D gene: -
V gene: TRBV6-5
CDR3 length: 15
clone size: once
J gene: TRBJ1-5
CDR3 DNA: TGTGCCAGCAGTTATGGGGGGAGCTCTTATCAGCCCCAGCATTTT
CDR3 protein: CASSYGGSSYQPQHF

D gene: -
V gene: TRBV6-1
CDR3 length: 14
clone size: -
J gene: TRBJ1-2
CDR3 DNA: TGTGCCAGCAGTACCGCGGCTGGCGAATGGGGCTACACCTTC
CDR3 protein: CASSTAAGEWGYTF

D gene: -
V gene: TRBV23-1
CDR3 length: 16
clone size: -
J gene: TRBJ2-2
CDR3 DNA: TGCGCCAGCAGGGATCATTGGGAGCAGAACACCGGGGAGCTGTTTTTT
CDR3 protein: CASRDHWEQNTGELFF

D gene: -
V gene: TRBV5-4
CDR3 length: 14
clone size: -
J gene: TRBJ1-2
CDR3 DNA: TGTGCCACCAGGACTAGGGGACGGGGAGGGAGCTACACCTTC
CDR3 protein: CATRTRGRGGSYTF